This T cell receptor beta chain came from a study of graft-versus-host responses after intestinal transplantation. Overall study findings and caveats: GvH clones detected in recipient marrow included some appearing first in ileum or blood.

Generated by immunoSEQ multiplex PCR, the TCRdb table keeps only in-frame clones and is missing some. The sample lists 55,000 to 85,000 clones; 80% to 90% were seen once. Concerning this clone: Its antigen is still unknown.

The TCR comes from a human donor who received an intestinal transplant. Sequenced here: unstimulated CD8+ T cells sorted from spleen or lymph node cells, sampled before intestinal transplant.

CDR3 region: CASSLVWRSKAFF. CDR3 DNA: TGCGCCAGCAGCTTGGTCTGGCGGTCAAAAGCTTTCTTT. The chain links TRBV5-1 to TRBJ1-1; no definite D call. Trimming stripped 0 bases from V and 9 bases from J, with 12 bases between. The CDR3 totals 13 residues. Germline assignment: CDR1 SGHRS and CDR2 YFSETQ.